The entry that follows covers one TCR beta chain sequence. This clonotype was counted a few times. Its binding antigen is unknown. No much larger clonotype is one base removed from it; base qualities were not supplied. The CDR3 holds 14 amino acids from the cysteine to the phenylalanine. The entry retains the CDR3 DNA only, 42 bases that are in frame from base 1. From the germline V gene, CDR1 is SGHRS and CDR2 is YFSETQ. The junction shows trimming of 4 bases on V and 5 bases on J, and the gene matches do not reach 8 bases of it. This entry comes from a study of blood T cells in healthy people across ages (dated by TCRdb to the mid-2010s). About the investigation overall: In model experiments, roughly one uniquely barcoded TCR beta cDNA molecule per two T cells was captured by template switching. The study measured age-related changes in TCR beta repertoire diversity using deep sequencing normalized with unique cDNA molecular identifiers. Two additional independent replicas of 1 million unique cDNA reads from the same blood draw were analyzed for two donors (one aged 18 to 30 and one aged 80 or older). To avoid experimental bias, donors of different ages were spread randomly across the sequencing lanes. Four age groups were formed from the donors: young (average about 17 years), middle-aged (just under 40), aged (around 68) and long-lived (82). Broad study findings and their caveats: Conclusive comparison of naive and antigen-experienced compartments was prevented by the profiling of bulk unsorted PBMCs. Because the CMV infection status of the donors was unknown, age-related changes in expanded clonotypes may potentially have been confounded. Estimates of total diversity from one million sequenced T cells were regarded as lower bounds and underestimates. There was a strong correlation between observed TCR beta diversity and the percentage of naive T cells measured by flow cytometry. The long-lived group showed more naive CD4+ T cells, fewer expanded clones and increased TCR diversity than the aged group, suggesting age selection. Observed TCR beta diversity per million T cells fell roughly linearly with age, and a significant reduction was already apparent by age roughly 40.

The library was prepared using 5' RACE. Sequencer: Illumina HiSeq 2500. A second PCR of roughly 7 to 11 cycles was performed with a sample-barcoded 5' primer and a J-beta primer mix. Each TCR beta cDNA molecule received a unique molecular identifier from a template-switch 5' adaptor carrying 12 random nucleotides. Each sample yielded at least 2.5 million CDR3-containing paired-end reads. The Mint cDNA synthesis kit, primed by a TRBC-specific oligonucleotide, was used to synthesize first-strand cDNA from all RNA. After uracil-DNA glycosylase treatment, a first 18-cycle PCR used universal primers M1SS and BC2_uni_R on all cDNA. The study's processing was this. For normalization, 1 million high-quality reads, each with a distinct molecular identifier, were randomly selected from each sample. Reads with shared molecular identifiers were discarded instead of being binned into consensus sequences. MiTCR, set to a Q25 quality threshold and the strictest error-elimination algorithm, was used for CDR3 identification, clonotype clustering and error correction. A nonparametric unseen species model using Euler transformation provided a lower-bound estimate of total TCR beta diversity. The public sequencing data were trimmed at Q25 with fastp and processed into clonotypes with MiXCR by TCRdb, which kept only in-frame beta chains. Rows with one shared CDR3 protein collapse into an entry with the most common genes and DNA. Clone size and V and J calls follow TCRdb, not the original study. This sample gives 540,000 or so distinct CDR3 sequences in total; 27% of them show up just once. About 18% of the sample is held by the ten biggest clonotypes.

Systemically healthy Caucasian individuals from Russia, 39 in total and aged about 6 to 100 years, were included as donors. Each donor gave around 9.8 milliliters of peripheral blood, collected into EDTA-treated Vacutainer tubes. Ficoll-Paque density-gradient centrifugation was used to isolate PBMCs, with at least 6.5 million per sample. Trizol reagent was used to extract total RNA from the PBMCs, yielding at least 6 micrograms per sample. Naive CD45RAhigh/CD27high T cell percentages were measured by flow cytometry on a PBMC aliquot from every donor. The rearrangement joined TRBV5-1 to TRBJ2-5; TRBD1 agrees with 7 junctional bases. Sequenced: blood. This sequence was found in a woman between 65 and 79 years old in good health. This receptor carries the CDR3 CASSHTDRDETQYF. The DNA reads TGCGCCAGCAGCCATACAGACAGGGACGAGACCCAGTACTTC.